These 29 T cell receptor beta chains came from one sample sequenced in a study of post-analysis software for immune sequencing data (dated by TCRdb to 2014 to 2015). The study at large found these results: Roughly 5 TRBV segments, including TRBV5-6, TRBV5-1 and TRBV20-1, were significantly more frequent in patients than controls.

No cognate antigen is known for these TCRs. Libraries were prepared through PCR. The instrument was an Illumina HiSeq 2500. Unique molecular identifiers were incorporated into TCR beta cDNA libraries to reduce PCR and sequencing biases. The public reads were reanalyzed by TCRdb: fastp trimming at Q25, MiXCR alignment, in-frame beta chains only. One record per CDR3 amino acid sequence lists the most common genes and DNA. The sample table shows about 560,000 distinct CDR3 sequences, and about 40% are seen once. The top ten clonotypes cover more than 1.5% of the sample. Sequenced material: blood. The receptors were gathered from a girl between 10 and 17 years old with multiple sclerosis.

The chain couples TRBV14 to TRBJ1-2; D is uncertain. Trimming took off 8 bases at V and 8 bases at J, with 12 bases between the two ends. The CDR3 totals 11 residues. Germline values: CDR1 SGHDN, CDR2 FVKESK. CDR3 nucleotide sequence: TGTGCCAGCCGGACGGCCTGGGGCTACACCTTC. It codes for CASRTAWGYTF.

CDR3 amino acids: CASSQELATYNEQFF. The DNA for the CDR3 is TGCGCCAGCAGCCAAGAGCTAGCTACGTACAATGAGCAGTTCTTC. The chain uses TRBV4-1 and TRBJ2-1; D perhaps matches TRBD2 (5 bases). The CDR3 contains 15 residues. CDR1 is MGHRA, CDR2 YSYEKL, per germline. Deletions cut 0 bases from V and 4 bases from J, with 10 bases between.

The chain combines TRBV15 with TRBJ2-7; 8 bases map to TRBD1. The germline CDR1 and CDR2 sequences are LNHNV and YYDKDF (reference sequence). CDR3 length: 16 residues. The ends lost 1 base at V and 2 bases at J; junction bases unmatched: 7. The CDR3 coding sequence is TGTGCCACCAGCAGAGGTATGCAGGGGGCGACCTACGAGCAGTACTTC. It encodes CATSRGMQGATYEQYF.

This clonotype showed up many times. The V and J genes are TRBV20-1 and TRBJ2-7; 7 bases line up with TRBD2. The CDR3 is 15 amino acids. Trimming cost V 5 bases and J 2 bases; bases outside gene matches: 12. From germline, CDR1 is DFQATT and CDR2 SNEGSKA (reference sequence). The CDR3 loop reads CSAGVGTTITYEQYF. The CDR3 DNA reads TGCAGTGCTGGCGTCGGGACTACCATAACCTACGAGCAGTACTTC.

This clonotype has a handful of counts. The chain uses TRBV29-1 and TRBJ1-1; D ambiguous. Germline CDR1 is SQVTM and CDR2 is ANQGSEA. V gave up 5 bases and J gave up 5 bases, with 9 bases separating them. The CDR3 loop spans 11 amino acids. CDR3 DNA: TGCAGCGTTCTTGGTCTAACTGAAGCTTTCTTT. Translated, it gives CSVLGLTEAFF.

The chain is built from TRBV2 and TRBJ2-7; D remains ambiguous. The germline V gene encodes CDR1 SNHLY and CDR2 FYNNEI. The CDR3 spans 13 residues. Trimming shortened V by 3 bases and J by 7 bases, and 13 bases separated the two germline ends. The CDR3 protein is CASSDGYTGEQYF. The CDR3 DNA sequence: TGTGCCAGCAGTGACGGGTACACCGGGGAGCAGTACTTC.

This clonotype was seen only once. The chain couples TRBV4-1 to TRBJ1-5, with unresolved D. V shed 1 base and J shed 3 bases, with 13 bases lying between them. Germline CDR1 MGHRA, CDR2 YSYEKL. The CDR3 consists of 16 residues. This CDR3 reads CASSQVWAGANQPQHF. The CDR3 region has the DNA TGCGCCAGCAGCCAAGTCTGGGCAGGCGCCAATCAGCCCCAGCATTTT.

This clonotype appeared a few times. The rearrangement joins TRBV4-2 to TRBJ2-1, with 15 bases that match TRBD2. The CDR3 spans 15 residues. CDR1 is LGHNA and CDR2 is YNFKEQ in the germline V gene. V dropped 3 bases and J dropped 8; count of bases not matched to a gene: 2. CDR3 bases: TGTGCCAGCAGCCAGGGACTAGCGGGAGGAGATGAGCAGTTCTTC. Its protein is CASSQGLAGGDEQFF.

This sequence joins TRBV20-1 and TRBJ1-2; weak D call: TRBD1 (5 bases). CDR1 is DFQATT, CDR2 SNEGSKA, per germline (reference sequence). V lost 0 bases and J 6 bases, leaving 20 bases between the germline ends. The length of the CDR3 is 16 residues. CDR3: CSARDTAGLILDGYTF. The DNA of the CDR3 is TGCAGTGCTAGAGATACGGCAGGGTTGATTTTGGATGGCTACACCTTC.

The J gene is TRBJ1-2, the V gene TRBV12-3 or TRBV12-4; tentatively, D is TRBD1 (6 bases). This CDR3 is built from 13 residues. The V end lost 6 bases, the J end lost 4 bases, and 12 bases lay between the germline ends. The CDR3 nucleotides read TGTGCCAGCAGGGGGGCTGTGGGCTATGGCTACACCTTC. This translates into CASRGAVGYGYTF.

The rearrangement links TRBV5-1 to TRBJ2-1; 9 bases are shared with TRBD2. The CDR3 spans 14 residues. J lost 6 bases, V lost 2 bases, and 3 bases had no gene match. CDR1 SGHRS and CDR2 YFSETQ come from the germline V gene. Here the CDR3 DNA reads TGCGCCAGCAGCTTAGGGACTAGCAGCAATGAGCAGTTCTTC. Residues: CASSLGTSSNEQFF.

CDR3 sequence: CASSLGTPTDTQYF. CDR3 coding DNA: TGTGCCAGCAGCCTGGGGACCCCCACAGATACGCAGTATTTT. The gene calls are TRBV5-5 and TRBJ2-3; D may correspond to TRBD1 or TRBD2 (5 bases each). The CDR3 is 14 residues long. V gave up 4 bases and J gave up 2 bases, with 11 bases separating them. Germline V gives CDR1 SGHKS, CDR2 YYEKEE (reference sequence).

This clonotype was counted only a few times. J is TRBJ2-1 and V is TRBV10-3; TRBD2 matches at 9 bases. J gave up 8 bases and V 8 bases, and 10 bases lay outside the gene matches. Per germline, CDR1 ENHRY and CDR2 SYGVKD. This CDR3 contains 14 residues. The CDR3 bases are TGTGCCATCGGTAATAGCGGGAGCGAAGATGAGCAGTTCTTC. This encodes CAIGNSGSEDEQFF.

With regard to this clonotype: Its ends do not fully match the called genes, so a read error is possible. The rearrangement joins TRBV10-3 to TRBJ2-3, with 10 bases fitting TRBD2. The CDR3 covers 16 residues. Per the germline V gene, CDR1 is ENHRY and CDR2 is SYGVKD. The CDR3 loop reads CAIGEPGTSGTDTQYF. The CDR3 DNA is TGTGCCATCGGTGAGCCCGGGACTAGCGGCACAGATACGCAGTATTTT.

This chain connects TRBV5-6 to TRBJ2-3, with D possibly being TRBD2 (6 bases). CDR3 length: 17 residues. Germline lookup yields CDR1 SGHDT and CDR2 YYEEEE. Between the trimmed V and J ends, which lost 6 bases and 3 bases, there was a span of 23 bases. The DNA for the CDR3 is TGTGCCAGCACTCCCTCCCGTGCAGCGGGCGATACAGATACGCAGTATTTT. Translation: CASTPSRAAGDTDTQYF.

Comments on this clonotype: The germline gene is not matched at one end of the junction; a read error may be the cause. In nucleotides, the CDR3 is TGTGCCGCCAGCAGAGTAGTGGTCCTGACAGAGGACATTCAGTACTTC. Amino acids: CAASRVVVLTEDIQYF. The J gene is TRBJ2-4, the V gene TRBV15; D is perhaps TRBD1 (5 bases). This CDR3 has 16 residues. The germline V gene has CDR1 LNHNV and CDR2 YYDKDF (reference sequence). The whole variable domain, filled in from reference TRBV15 and TRBJ2-4, reads DAMVIQNPRYQVTQFGKPVTLSCSQTLNHNVMYWYQQKSSQAPKLLFHYYDKDFNNEADTPDNFQSRRPNTSFCFLDIRSPGLGDTAMYLCAASRVVVLTEDIQYFGAGTRLSVL.

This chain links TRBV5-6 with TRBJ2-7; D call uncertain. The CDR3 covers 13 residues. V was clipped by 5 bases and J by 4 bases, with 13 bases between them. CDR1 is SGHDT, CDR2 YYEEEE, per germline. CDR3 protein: CASSGLDHYEQYF. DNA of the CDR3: TGTGCCAGCAGTGGGTTGGACCATTACGAGCAGTACTTC. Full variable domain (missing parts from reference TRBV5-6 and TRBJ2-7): DAGVTQSPTHLIKTRGQQVTLRCSPKSGHDTVSWYQQALGQGPQFIFQYYEEEERQRGNFPDRFSGHQFPNYSSELNVNALLLGDSALYLCASSGLDHYEQYFGPGTRLTVT.

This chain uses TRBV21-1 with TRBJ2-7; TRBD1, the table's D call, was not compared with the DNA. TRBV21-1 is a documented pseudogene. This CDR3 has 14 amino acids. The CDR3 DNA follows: TGTGCCAGCAGCAAAGTTCCGGGAAGCTACGAGCAGTACTTC. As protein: CASSKVPGSYEQYF.

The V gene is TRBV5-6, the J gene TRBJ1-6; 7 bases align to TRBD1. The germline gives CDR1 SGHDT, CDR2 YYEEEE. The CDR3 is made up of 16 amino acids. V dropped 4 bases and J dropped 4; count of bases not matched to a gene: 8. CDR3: CASSPTSTGYNSPLHF. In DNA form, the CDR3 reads TGTGCCAGCAGCCCAACTTCGACAGGGTATAATTCACCCCTCCACTTT.

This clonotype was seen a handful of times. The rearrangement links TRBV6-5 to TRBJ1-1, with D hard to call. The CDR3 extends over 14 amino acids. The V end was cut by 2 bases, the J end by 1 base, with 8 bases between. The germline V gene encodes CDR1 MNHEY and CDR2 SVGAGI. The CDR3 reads CASSYRAQNTEAFF. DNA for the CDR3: TGTGCCAGCAGTTACCGAGCCCAGAACACTGAAGCTTTCTTT.

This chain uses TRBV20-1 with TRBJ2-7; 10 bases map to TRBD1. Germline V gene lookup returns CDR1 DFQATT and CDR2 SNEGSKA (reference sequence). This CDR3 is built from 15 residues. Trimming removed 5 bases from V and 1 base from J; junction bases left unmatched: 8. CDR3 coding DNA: TGCAGTGCTCATCAAGTGGACAGGGGGTCCTACGAGCAGTACTTC. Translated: CSAHQVDRGSYEQYF.

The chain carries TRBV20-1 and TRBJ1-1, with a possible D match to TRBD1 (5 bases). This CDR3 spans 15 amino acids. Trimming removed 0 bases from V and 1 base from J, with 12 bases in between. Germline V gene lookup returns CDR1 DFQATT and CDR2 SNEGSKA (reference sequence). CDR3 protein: CSARDLEGKNTEAFF. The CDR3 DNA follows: TGCAGTGCTAGAGATCTCGAGGGGAAGAACACTGAAGCTTTCTTT.

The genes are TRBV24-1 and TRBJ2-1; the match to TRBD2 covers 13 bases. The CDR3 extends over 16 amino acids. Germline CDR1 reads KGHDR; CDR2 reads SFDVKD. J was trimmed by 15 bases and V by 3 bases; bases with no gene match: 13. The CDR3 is CATSDITGTSGMGLFF. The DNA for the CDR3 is TGTGCCACCAGTGATATCACTGGGACTAGCGGGATGGGGCTGTTCTTC.

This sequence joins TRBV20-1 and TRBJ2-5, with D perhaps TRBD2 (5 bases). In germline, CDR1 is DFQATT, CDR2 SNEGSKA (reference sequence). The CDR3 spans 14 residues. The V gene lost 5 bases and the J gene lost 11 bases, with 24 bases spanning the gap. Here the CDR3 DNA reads TGCAGTGCTCTAGCCGTGAGCTCCTACAATGAGCAGTACTTC. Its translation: CSALAVSSYNEQYF.

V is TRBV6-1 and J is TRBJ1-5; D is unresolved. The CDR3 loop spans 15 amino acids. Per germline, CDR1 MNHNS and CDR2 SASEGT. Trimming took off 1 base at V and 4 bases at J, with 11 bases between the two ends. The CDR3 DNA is TGTGCCAGCAGTGAAGGAAGGGCGGCAAATCAGCCCCAGCATTTT. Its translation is CASSEGRAANQPQHF.

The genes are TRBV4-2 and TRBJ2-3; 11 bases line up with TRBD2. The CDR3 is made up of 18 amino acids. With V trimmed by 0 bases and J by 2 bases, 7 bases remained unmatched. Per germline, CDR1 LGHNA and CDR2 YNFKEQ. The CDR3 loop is CASSQDGLAGGNTDTQYF. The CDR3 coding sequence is TGTGCCAGCAGCCAAGATGGCCTAGCGGGGGGAAACACAGATACGCAGTATTTT.

The CDR3 spells CSVLYSSYEQYF. CDR3 DNA sequence: TGCAGCGTTCTATACTCCTCCTACGAGCAGTACTTC. V and J are TRBV29-1 and TRBJ2-7; D unclear. With 5 bases removed from V and 0 bases from J, the gap between germline ends came to 8 bases. This CDR3 has 12 amino acids. The germline V gene has CDR1 SQVTM and CDR2 ANQGSEA.

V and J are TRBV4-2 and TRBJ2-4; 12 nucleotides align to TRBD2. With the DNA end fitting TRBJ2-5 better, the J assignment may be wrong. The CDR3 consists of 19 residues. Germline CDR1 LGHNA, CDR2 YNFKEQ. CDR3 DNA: TGTGCCAGCAGCCAAGAGGGGCCTAGCGGGAGGGAGATTCCAGAGACCCAGTACTTC. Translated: CASSQEGPSGREIPETQYF.

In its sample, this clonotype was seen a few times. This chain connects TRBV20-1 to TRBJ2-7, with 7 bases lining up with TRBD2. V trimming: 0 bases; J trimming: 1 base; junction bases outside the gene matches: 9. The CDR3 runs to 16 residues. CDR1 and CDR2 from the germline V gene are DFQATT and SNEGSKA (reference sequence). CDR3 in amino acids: CSARDGQPGGSYEQYF. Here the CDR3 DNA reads TGCAGTGCTAGAGATGGTCAGCCCGGGGGGTCCTACGAGCAGTACTTC.